This is a list of T cell receptor beta chains from one sample in a study of cytomegalovirus exposure and HLA in healthy donors. Libraries were prepared by immunoSEQ multiplex PCR; TCRdb keeps only in-frame clonotypes and omits some of them. This sample has 60,000 to 70,000 clones; 80% occur once, and the top ten carry approximately 4.2%. The sequencing sample was made of PBMCs. Receptors were obtained from a woman aged 25 to 39 in good health and CMV-seronegative. CDR3s include the opening cysteine and the closing phenylalanine or tryptophan. The D gene is left open where the match is weak. The size entry is marked missing in some rows and otherwise reads once, few, many or a size class.

TRBJ2-7,TRBV4-2,TRBD1,-,CASSPQGTGVYEQYF,TGTGCCAGCAGCCCCCAGGGGACAGGGGTCTACGAGCAGTACTTC
TRBJ1-4,TRBV6-1,-,few,CASRGLRPTNEKLFF,TGTGCCAGCAGAGGACTCAGGCCAACTAATGAAAAACTGTTTTTT
TRBJ1-2,TRBV2,-,-,CARSQGEYGYTF,TGTGCCAGATCTCAGGGTGAATATGGCTACACCTTC
TRBJ2-5,TRBV11-2,TRBD2,-,CASSLRTRRETQYF,TGTGCCAGCAGCTTAAGGACTAGGAGAGAGACCCAGTACTTC
TRBJ2-1,TRBV18,-,-,CASSPATPYNEQFF,TGTGCCAGCTCACCAGCGACACCATACAATGAGCAGTTCTTC
TRBJ1-5,TRBV2,-,once,CASSEGATPLSEPQHF,TGTGCCAGCAGTGAAGGGGCCACCCCGCTGAGTGAGCCCCAGCATTTT
TRBJ2-7,TRBV9,TRBD1,-,CASSAATGQGFYEQYF,TGTGCCAGCAGCGCGGCGACGGGACAGGGGTTCTACGAGCAGTACTTC
TRBJ1-1,TRBV29-1,-,medium-sized,CSVGKGENTEAFF,TGCAGCGTCGGCAAGGGGGAGAACACTGAAGCTTTCTTT
TRBJ2-7,TRBV30,TRBD2,-,CAWSGGALEQYF,TGTGCCTGGAGCGGGGGGGCCCTCGAGCAGTACTTC
TRBJ1-4,TRBV2,TRBD1,-,CASRGDRAEKLFF,TGTGCCAGCAGAGGGGACAGGGCTGAAAAACTGTTTTTT
TRBJ1-1,TRBV5-1,-,-,CASSRVGLLNTEAFF,TGCGCCAGCAGCCGCGTGGGGCTTTTGAACACTGAAGCTTTCTTT
TRBJ2-2,TRBV4-1,-,-,CASSQHTMNTGELFF,TGCGCCAGCAGCCAGCACACAATGAACACCGGGGAGCTGTTTTTT
TRBJ2-2,TRBV2,-,-,CASGRGTGELFF,TGTGCCAGCGGAAGGGGCACCGGGGAGCTGTTTTTT
TRBJ1-4,TRBV6-1,-,-,CASSVGMYEKLFF,TGTGCCAGCAGTGTCGGGATGTATGAAAAACTGTTTTTT
TRBJ2-1,TRBV5-6,-,-,CASRREGSSYNEQFF,TGTGCCAGCAGACGCGAGGGAAGCTCCTACAATGAGCAGTTCTTC
TRBJ1-2,TRBV6-6,-,once,CASTWGGNYGYTF,TGTGCCAGCACATGGGGCGGAAACTATGGCTACACCTTC
TRBJ2-7,TRBV4-2,TRBD1,-,CASSQDPGAYRGRFYEQYF,TGTGCCAGCAGCCAAGATCCAGGGGCATACAGGGGGCGGTTCTACGAGCAGTACTTC
TRBJ1-1,TRBV29-1,-,-,CSGGGPTEAFF,TGCAGCGGGGGGGGGCCCACTGAAGCTTTCTTT
TRBJ1-1,TRBV29-1,TRBD1,-,CSAQGAVMGNTEAFF,TGCAGCGCGCAGGGGGCTGTGATGGGCAACACTGAAGCTTTCTTT
TRBJ2-3,TRBV9,TRBD2,-,CASSATDSSGRALGTDTQYF,TGTGCCAGCAGCGCGACCGACTCTAGCGGGAGGGCCCTCGGCACAGATACGCAGTATTTT
TRBJ2-1,TRBV5-4,-,few,CASSSRQYYNEQFF,TGTGCCAGCAGCTCACGACAGTACTACAATGAGCAGTTCTTC
TRBJ1-2,TRBV28,-,-,CASSLGAPIYGYTF,TGTGCCAGCAGTTTAGGAGCCCCGATATATGGCTACACCTTC
TRBJ2-7,TRBV5-1,-,-,CASSFGGPGRSYEQYF,TGCGCCAGCAGCTTTGGAGGTCCGGGAAGGAGCTACGAGCAGTACTTC
TRBJ2-7,TRBV6-5,TRBD1,-,CASSYGTGTGEQYF,TGTGCCAGCAGTTACGGGACAGGGACGGGCGAGCAGTACTTC